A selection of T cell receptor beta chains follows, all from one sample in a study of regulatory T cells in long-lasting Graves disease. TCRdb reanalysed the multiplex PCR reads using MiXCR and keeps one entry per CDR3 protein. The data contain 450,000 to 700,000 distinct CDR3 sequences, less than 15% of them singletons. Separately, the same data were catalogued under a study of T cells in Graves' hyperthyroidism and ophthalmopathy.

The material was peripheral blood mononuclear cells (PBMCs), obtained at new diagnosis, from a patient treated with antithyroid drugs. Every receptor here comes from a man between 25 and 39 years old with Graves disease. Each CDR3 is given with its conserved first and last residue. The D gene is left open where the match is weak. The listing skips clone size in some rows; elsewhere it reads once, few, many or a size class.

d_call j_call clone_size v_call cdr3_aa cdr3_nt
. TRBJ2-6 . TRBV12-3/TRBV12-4 CASSLAYGSSGANVLTF TGTGCCAGCAGTTTGGCATACGGGTCCTCTGGGGCCAACGTCCTGACTTTC
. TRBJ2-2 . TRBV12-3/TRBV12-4 CASRHLTTLLANTGELFF TGTGCCAGCAGACACTTAACGACTCTCCTAGCCAACACCGGGGAGCTGTTTTTT
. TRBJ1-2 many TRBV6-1 CATLEDGYTF TGTGCCACTCTGGAGGACGGCTACACCTTC
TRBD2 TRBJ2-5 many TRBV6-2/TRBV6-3 CASRGAGGPRETQYF TGTGCCAGCAGAGGAGCGGGAGGGCCCCGGGAGACCCAGTACTTC
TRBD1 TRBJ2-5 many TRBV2 CASMRTGDETQYF TGTGCCAGCATGCGTACAGGGGATGAGACCCAGTACTTC
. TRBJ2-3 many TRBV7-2 CASSFLGLSTDTQYF TGTGCCAGCAGCTTTTTGGGCCTTAGCACAGATACGCAGTATTTT
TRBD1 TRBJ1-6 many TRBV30 CAWRGDSNSPLHF TGTGCCTGGAGAGGGGACAGCAATTCACCCCTCCACTTT
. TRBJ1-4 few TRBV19 CASSTQATNEKLFF TGTGCCAGTAGTACCCAGGCAACTAATGAAAAACTGTTTTTT
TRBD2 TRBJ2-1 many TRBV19 CASSMTSGKSEQFF TGTGCCAGTAGTATGACTAGCGGGAAGAGCGAGCAGTTCTTC
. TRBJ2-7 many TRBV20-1 CSARLSGAPYEQYF TGCAGTGCTAGACTAAGCGGAGCACCTTACGAGCAGTACTTC
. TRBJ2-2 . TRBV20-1 CSARDVGRVTGELFF TGCAGTGCTAGAGATGTGGGGAGAGTCACCGGGGAGCTGTTTTTT
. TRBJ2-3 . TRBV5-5 CASSSGARPDTQYF TGTGCCAGCAGCTCCGGGGCCCGACCAGATACGCAGTATTTT
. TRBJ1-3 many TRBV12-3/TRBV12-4 CASRGPGAGELSGNTIYF TGTGCCAGCAGGGGGCCGGGGGCAGGAGAATTGTCTGGAAACACCATATATTTT
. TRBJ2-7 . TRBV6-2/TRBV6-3 CASSYSSVRSYEQYF TGTGCCAGCAGTTACTCGAGCGTCCGCTCCTACGAGCAGTACTTC
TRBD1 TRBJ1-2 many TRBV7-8 CASSSVSGQGVYGYTF TGTGCCAGCAGCTCAGTATCGGGACAGGGTGTATATGGCTACACCTTC
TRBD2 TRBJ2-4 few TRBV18 CASSPTTSYGNIQYF TGTGCCAGCTCACCAACGACTAGCTATGGAAACATTCAGTACTTC
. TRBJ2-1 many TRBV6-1 CASSNPFGGAGTDEQFF TGTGCCAGCAGTAACCCCTTTGGGGGAGCAGGGACGGATGAGCAGTTCTTC
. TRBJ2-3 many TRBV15 CATSRDRRYTDTQYF TGTGCCACCAGCAGAGATCGAAGGTACACAGATACGCAGTATTTT
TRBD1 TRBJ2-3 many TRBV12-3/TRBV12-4 CASSGTGVLTDTQYF TGTGCCAGCAGTGGAACAGGGGTACTCACAGATACGCAGTATTTT
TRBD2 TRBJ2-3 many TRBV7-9 CASSFLAGGGDTQYF TGTGCCAGCAGCTTCTTAGCGGGAGGCGGAGATACGCAGTATTTT
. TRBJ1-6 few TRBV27 CASRTQGSSPLHF TGTGCCAGCAGAACACAGGGAAGTTCACCCCTCCACTTT
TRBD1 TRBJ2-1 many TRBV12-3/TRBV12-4 CASSHTGASYNEQFF TGTGCCAGCAGTCATACAGGGGCCTCCTACAATGAGCAGTTCTTC
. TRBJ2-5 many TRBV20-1 CSAIIVGTQYF TGCAGTGCCATAATCGTGGGGACCCAGTACTTC
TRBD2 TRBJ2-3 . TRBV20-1 CSARSYVAGSTDAQYF TGCAGTGCTAGATCCTACGTAGCGGGGAGCACAGATGCGCAGTATTTT
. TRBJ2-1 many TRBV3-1 CASSQDLRGLRDEQFF TGTGCCAGCAGCCAAGATCTCCGGGGCCTGAGGGATGAGCAGTTCTTC
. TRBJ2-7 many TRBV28 CASSVRRFYEQYF TGTGCCAGCAGTGTCAGAAGGTTCTACGAGCAGTACTTC
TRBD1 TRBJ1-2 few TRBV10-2 CASSGTGLVYGYTF TGCGCCAGCAGTGGGACAGGGCTCGTCTATGGCTACACCTTC
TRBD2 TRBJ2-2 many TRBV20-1 CSALAGGPIGELFF TGCAGTGCTTTGGCGGGAGGGCCTATCGGGGAGCTGTTTTTT
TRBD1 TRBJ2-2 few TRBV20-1 CSASQGANTGELFF TGCAGTGCCAGCCAGGGGGCTAACACCGGGGAGCTGTTTTTT
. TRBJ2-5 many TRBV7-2 CASSLGFYPVGTETQYF TGTGCCAGCAGCTTAGGATTCTATCCAGTAGGGACCGAGACCCAGTACTTC
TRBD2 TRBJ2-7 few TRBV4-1 CASSLAGGLVGEQYF TGCGCCAGCAGCCTAGCGGGCGGCCTTGTCGGAGAGCAGTACTTC
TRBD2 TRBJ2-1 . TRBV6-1 CASSPTSGHYNEQFF TGTGCCAGCAGTCCTACTAGCGGGCACTACAATGAGCAGTTCTTC
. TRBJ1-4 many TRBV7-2 CASSLEGRGEKLFF TGTGCCAGCAGCTTAGAGGGTCGAGGAGAAAAACTGTTTTTT
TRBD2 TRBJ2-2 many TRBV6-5 CASSYLEVGGSTGELFF TGTGCCAGCAGTTACCTAGAAGTCGGCGGGAGCACCGGGGAGCTGTTTTTT
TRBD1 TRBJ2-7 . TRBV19 CASIGPGTGRSYEQYF TGTGCCAGTATTGGGCCCGGGACAGGGCGCTCCTACGAGCAGTACTTC
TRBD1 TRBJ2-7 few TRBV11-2 CASSFPREGDRDFGSTYEQYF TGTGCCAGCAGCTTTCCGCGCGAGGGGGACAGGGATTTCGGTTCAACCTACGAGCAGTACTTC
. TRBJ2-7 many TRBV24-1 CATSDSTGGYEQYF TGTGCCACCAGTGATTCAACAGGCGGGTACGAGCAGTACTTC
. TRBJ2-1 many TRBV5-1 CASSRSSVPGSYNEQFF TGCGCCAGCAGCAGGTCGAGCGTGCCTGGCTCCTACAATGAGCAGTTCTTC
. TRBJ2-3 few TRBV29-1 CSVERLSTSTDTQYF TGCAGCGTTGAAAGGCTGTCGACTAGCACAGATACGCAGTATTTT
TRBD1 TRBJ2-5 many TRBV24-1 CATSDFRGTGETQYF TGTGCCACCAGTGATTTCAGGGGGACGGGAGAGACCCAGTACTTC
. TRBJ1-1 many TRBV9 CASSPMPQQGNTEAFF TGTGCCAGCAGCCCTATGCCCCAACAGGGTAACACTGAAGCTTTCTTT
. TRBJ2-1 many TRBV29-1 CSVAYRGYYNEQFF TGCAGCGTTGCTTACCGGGGGTACTACAATGAGCAGTTCTTC
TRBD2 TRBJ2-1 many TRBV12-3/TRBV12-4 CASGRLAGVRDNEQFF TGTGCCAGCGGGAGACTAGCGGGAGTGAGAGACAATGAGCAGTTCTTC
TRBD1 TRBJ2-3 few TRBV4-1 CASSGRQGGVSSTDTQYF TGCGCCAGCAGCGGGCGACAGGGTGGGGTAAGCAGCACAGATACGCAGTATTTT
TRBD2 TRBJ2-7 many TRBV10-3 CAISAGAAGLKNEQYF TGTGCCATCAGTGCCGGTGCAGCGGGGCTAAAGAACGAGCAGTACTTC
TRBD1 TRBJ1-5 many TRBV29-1 CSAGTGVNQPQHF TGCAGCGCCGGGACAGGGGTCAATCAGCCCCAGCATTTT
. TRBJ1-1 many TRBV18 CASSPPVSGTEAFF TGTGCCAGCTCACCACCGGTCTCAGGTACTGAAGCTTTCTTT
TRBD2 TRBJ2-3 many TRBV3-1 CASSQDRRLATDTQYF TGTGCCAGCAGCCAAGATCGCCGACTAGCCACAGATACGCAGTATTTT